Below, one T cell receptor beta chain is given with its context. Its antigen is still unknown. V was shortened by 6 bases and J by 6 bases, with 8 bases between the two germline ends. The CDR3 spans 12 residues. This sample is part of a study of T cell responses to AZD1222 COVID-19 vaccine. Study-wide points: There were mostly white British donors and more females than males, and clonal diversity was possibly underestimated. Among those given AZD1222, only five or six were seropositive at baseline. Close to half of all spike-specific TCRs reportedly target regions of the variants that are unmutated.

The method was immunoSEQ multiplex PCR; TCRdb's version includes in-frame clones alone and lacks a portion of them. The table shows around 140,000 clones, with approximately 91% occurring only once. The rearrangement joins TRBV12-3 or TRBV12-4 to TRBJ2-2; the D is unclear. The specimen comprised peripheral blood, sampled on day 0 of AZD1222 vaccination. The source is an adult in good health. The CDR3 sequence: CASSPLPGELFF. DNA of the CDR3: TGTGCCAGCAGCCCTCTCCCCGGGGAGCTGTTTTTT.